These 24 T cell receptor beta chains were sequenced from one sample in a study of shared clonotypes between healthy human individuals (dated by TCRdb to 2020 to 2022). The method behind the library was the immunoSEQ multiplex PCR assay. Drawn from immuneACCESS, this table holds only the in-frame rearrangements with V and J called that TCRdb kept. Clones are partly lost; checked studies trace under half to an unresolved V gene and leave the rest unexplained. Present in this sample are over 400,000 clones, around 73% of which were seen just once. In total, the top ten clones hold about 11% of the sample. Sequencing was carried out using PBMCs. These receptors were collected from a woman aged 40 to 50 in good health. Some clones in this sample may be carry-over from other donors' samples.

The CDR3 region has the DNA TGCAGCGTTCGTACGAGACTTGAGAACACTGAAGCTTTCTTT. The encoded protein is CSVRTRLENTEAFF. The rearrangement uses TRBV29-1 and TRBJ1-1; D remains unclear. Germline V CDR1 and CDR2: SQVTM, ANQGSEA. This CDR3 region has 14 residues. Trimming took 5 bases from V and 1 from J, leaving 14 bases between them.

The chain couples TRBV19 to TRBJ2-2; D gene unclear. The length of the CDR3 is 13 residues. V gave up 4 bases and J gave up 7 bases, with 10 bases separating them. Germline CDR1 LNHDA, CDR2 SQIVND (reference sequence). This CDR3 reads CASSTSSIGELFF. The CDR3 DNA reads as TGTGCCAGTAGTACCAGCTCGATCGGGGAGCTGTTTTTT.

This clone was recorded a few times. This chain joins TRBV2 and TRBJ1-1; unclear D gene. Germline V CDR1 and CDR2: SNHLY, FYNNEI. The ends were cut back, 7 bases at V and 0 bases at J, with 12 bases in the middle. The CDR3 consists of 14 residues. CDR3 region: CASTRLTLNTEAFF. DNA of the CDR3: TGTGCCAGCACCCGGCTCACTCTGAACACTGAAGCTTTCTTT.

The chain uses TRBV5-1 and TRBJ2-7; 7 bases are shared with TRBD2. The germline V gene has CDR1 SGHRS and CDR2 YFSETQ. V lost 3 bases and J lost 6; bases outside the gene matches: 6. This CDR3 region has 13 residues. CDR3 nucleotide sequence: TGCGCCAGCAGCTCGCCCCCTAGCGGCGAGCAGTACTTC. Residues: CASSSPPSGEQYF.

The chain uses TRBV20-1 and TRBJ1-1; D is unresolved. This CDR3 is built from 11 residues. The germline CDR1 and CDR2 sequences are DFQATT and SNEGSKA (reference sequence). V shed 6 bases and J shed 7 bases, with 12 bases lying between them. The CDR3, as DNA: TGCAGTGCGAGGGCTGACGATGAAGCTTTCTTT. Its protein is CSARADDEAFF.

A remark on this clone: One base away lies a much larger clone, so this may be a sequencing read error. V usage is TRBV5-6 and J usage is TRBJ2-7; 9 bases are a match to TRBD1. CDR1 and CDR2 (germline): SGHDT, YYEEEE. Trimming took 2 bases from V and 0 from J; bases not matched to a gene: 0. The CDR3 totals 14 residues. Written as DNA, the CDR3 is TGTGCCAGCAGCTTACAGGGGGCCTCCTACGAGCAGTACTTC. Protein product: CASSLQGASYEQYF.

The chain links TRBV28 to TRBJ1-2, with D unclear. The CDR3 sequence is 13 residues long. Trimming cost V 6 bases and J 4 bases, with 12 bases left between them. Germline CDR1 MDHEN, CDR2 SYDVKM. CDR3 loop: CASRQSPGYGYTF. The CDR3 region has the DNA TGTGCCAGCAGACAGAGCCCGGGCTATGGCTACACCTTC.

The V gene is TRBV5-1, the J gene TRBJ2-3; D call uncertain. V was shortened by 0 bases and J by 0 bases, with 2 bases between the two germline ends. In germline, CDR1 is SGHRS, CDR2 YFSETQ. The CDR3 covers 13 residues. CDR3 protein: CASSLESTDTQYF. The CDR3 DNA follows: TGCGCCAGCAGCTTGGAGAGCACAGATACGCAGTATTTT.

The V call is TRBV19, the J call TRBJ2-7; TRBD1 aligns across 7 bases. Unmatched junction bases numbered 6, after V lost 0 bases and J lost 1 base. CDR3 length equals 16 residues. Per germline, CDR1 LNHDA and CDR2 SQIVND (reference sequence). DNA for the CDR3: TGTGCCAGTAGTATAGACCGGGACAGCGGATCCTACGAGCAGTACTTC. This codes for CASSIDRDSGSYEQYF.

This chain links TRBV18 with TRBJ2-1; 8 nucleotides line up with TRBD1. Trimming cost V 5 bases and J 9 bases; bases outside gene matches: 9. The CDR3 spans 14 residues. The germline gives CDR1 KGHSH, CDR2 LQKENI. CDR3 sequence reads: CASSMTGDWGEQFF. The CDR3 coding sequence is TGTGCCAGCTCAATGACAGGGGATTGGGGTGAGCAGTTCTTC.

The V gene is TRBV30, the J gene TRBJ2-5; D is ambiguous. Trimming took off 0 bases at V and 5 bases at J, with 7 bases between the two ends. The CDR3 runs 12 residues. Looked up from germline, CDR1 is GTSNPN and CDR2 is SVGIG (reference sequence). Here the CDR3 DNA reads TGTGCCTGGAGTGTCATGAGGGAGACCCAGTACTTC. This gives the protein CAWSVMRETQYF.

The V and J genes are TRBV5-1 and TRBJ2-3, with 7 positions matching TRBD1. This CDR3 spans 15 amino acids. From germline, CDR1 is SGHRS and CDR2 YFSETQ. Trimming removed 0 bases from V and 3 bases from J; junction bases left unmatched: 4. As DNA, the CDR3 is TGCGCCAGCAGCTTGGTGGTACAGGGGACAGATACGCAGTATTTT. This sequence encodes CASSLVVQGTDTQYF.

The chain carries TRBV7-9 and TRBJ2-7; 9 bases agree with TRBD1. Trimming at V came to 1 base and at J to 3 bases, leaving 4 bases not matched to a gene. From germline, CDR1 is SEHNR and CDR2 FQNEAQ (reference sequence). The CDR3 contains 15 residues. CDR3 DNA sequence: TGTGCCAGCAGCTTAGAAGGGACAGGGTACTACGAGCAGTACTTC. This sequence encodes CASSLEGTGYYEQYF. The full variable domain, its missing parts supplied by reference TRBV7-9 and TRBJ2-7, is DTGVSQNPRHKITKRGQNVTFRCDPISEHNRLYWYRQTLGQGPEFLTYFQNEAQLEKSRLLSDRFSAERPKGSFSTLEIQRTEQGDSAMYLCASSLEGTGYYEQYFGPGTRLTVT.

The chain combines TRBV5-6 with TRBJ1-4, with a possible D match to TRBD1 (5 bases). The CDR3 has 14 residues. The V end was cut by 3 bases, the J end by 6 bases, with 12 bases between. Germline CDR1 is SGHDT and CDR2 is YYEEEE. CDR3 DNA sequence: TGTGCCAGCAGCTACGGGGCCTGGGATGAAAAACTGTTTTTT. Protein sequence: CASSYGAWDEKLFF.

CDR3 protein: CASSVTGISTNEKLFF. The CDR3, as DNA: TGCGCCAGCAGCGTTACAGGAATTTCAACTAATGAAAAACTGTTTTTT. The rearrangement uses TRBV5-1 and TRBJ1-4; D might be TRBD1 (5 bases). The germline CDR1 and CDR2 sequences are SGHRS and YFSETQ. This CDR3 is built from 16 residues. The V end lost 4 bases, the J end lost 0 bases, and 13 bases lay between the germline ends.

The gene calls are TRBV18 and TRBJ2-2, with 7 bases that match TRBD1. Unmatched junction bases numbered 1, after V lost 0 bases and J lost 3 bases. This CDR3 is 15 amino acids long. Germline assignment: CDR1 KGHSH and CDR2 LQKENI. CDR3 nucleotide sequence: TGTGCCAGCTCACCACCGACAGGGCACACCGGGGAGCTGTTTTTT. This codes for CASSPPTGHTGELFF. Filled out from reference TRBV18 and TRBJ2-2, the complete variable domain reads NAGVMQNPRHLVRRRGQEARLRCSPMKGHSHVYWYRQLPEEGLKFMVYLQKENIIDESGMPKERFSAEFPKEGPSILRIQQVVRGDSAAYFCASSPPTGHTGELFFGEGSRLTVL.

This rearrangement joins TRBV23-1 to TRBJ1-5; 7 nucleotides align to TRBD1. TRBV23-1 is known as an ORF, though its function is uncertain. This CDR3 contains 17 residues. The trim removed 3 bases at V and 5 bases at J, leaving 13 bases unmatched. CDR3 in DNA: TGCGCCAGCAGTCAGACACGAGAGGGGGCAAAAGATCAGCCCCAGCATTTT. Translated, it gives CASSQTREGAKDQPQHF.

This clone appeared many times. This chain uses TRBV5-4 with TRBJ1-2; TRBD1 agrees at 7 bases. Per the germline V gene, CDR1 is SGHNT and CDR2 is YYREEE (reference sequence). The ends lost 0 bases at V and 4 bases at J; junction bases unmatched: 6. This CDR3 spans 15 amino acids. The CDR3 is CASSLEGGRGYGYTF. The CDR3, as DNA: TGTGCCAGCAGCTTGGAAGGGGGCCGGGGCTATGGCTACACCTTC.

There are many counts of this clone. The genes are TRBV6-4 and TRBJ2-7; D possibly corresponds to TRBD2 (6 bases). This CDR3 has 13 amino acids. With 2 bases removed from V and 6 bases from J, the gap between germline ends came to 11 bases. The germline CDR1 and CDR2 sequences are MRHNA and SNTAGT. The CDR3 here is CASSDTPEGEQYF. In nucleotides, the CDR3 is TGTGCCAGCAGTGACACCCCGGAGGGCGAGCAGTACTTC.

The chain combines TRBV5-6 with TRBJ2-5, with TRBD2 identical over 10 bases. This CDR3 has 15 amino acids. After removal of 4 bases from V and 0 bases from J, the junction contained 3 bases not matched to a gene. Germline values: CDR1 SGHDT, CDR2 YYEEEE. CDR3 bases: TGTGCCAGCAGCCAGACTAGCGGGTACCAAGAGACCCAGTACTTC. Its protein is CASSQTSGYQETQYF.

The genes are TRBV4-2 and TRBJ2-6, with D tentatively TRBD2 (5 bases). Germline V gives CDR1 LGHNA, CDR2 YNFKEQ. The CDR3 length is 19 residues. Trimming cost V 2 bases and J 2 bases, with 19 bases left between them. The CDR3 region has the DNA TGTGCCAGCAGCCAATCTATGTATGAACGGGGAACTGGGGCCAACGTCCTGACTTTC. Protein: CASSQSMYERGTGANVLTF.

V is TRBV30 and J is TRBJ2-7, with 8 positions matching TRBD1. Unmatched junction bases numbered 5, after V lost 1 base and J lost 0 bases. Germline CDR1 reads GTSNPN; CDR2 reads SVGIG (reference sequence). CDR3 length: 15 amino acids. The DNA of the CDR3 is TGTGCCTGGAGTGAAGGGACAGGTATCTCCTACGAGCAGTACTTC. It is translated as CAWSEGTGISYEQYF.

The chain uses TRBV7-9 and TRBJ2-3; D is possibly TRBD1 (5 bases). The V end was cut by 8 bases, the J end by 0 bases, with 18 bases between. Germline V gene data show CDR1 as SEHNR and CDR2 as FQNEAQ (reference sequence). The CDR3 has 16 amino acids. As DNA, the CDR3 is TGTGCCAGCGAGTTGGGGCCTTTTGCTAGCACAGATACGCAGTATTTT. This encodes CASELGPFASTDTQYF.

The chain employs TRBV2 and TRBJ1-1, with 10 bases fitting TRBD1. The CDR3 has 14 residues. V shed 5 bases, J shed 5 bases, and the junction held 5 bases outside the gene matches. The germline CDR1 and CDR2 sequences are SNHLY and FYNNEI. CDR3 region: CASSWDRGGTEAFF. CDR3 coding DNA: TGTGCCAGCAGTTGGGACAGGGGAGGAACTGAAGCTTTCTTT.